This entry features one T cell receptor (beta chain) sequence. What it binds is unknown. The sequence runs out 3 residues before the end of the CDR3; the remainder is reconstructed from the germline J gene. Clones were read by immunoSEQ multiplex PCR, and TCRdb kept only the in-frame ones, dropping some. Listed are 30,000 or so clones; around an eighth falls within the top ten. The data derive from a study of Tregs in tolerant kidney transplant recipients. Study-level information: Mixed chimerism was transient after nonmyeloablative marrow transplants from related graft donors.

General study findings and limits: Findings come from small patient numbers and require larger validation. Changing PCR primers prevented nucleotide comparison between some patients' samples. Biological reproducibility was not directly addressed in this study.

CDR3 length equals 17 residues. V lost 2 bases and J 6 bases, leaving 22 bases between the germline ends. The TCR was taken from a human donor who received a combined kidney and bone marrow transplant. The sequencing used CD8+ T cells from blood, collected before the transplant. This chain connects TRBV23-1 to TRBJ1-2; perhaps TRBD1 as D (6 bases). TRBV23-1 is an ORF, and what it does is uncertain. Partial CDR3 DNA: TGCGCCAGCAGTCAACCCCCGCGGGGGCAGGGCGAAGATGGC. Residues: CASSQPPRGQGEDG. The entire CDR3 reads CASSQPPRGQGEDGYTF.